This T cell receptor (beta chain) was identified in a study of PD-L1 blockade in urothelial cancer. Turning to the study itself: Patients commenced atezolizumab in the mid-2010s, and it was given at 1,200 mg intravenously every 3 weeks. As for prior chemotherapy regimens, patients had received 0 to 3. Blood gave a median approximately 130,000 T cells.

The CDR3 runs 17 residues. Trimming took off 1 base at V and 7 bases at J, with 17 bases between the two ends. Germline V CDR1 and CDR2: SEHNR, FQNEAQ (reference sequence). Clones were sequenced by immunoSEQ multiplex PCR, and TCRdb holds only the in-frame ones, with some missing. The data contain 100,000 to 150,000 clones, roughly 84% of them seen just once; the ten biggest clones take up under 3.5%. Time point denoted: pretreatment peripheral blood. Patients suffered from locally advanced or metastatic urothelial carcinoma. The clonotype comes from a man between 50 and 59 years old with urothelial cancer. The V gene is TRBV7-9, the J gene TRBJ1-6, with D possibly being TRBD1 (5 bases). This specimen consisted of PBMCs, obtained around atezolizumab (anti-PD-L1) treatment. DNA of the CDR3: TGTGCCAGCAGCTTAGGTCCAGGGATGGGGGGAAATTCACCCCTCCACTTT. Translated: CASSLGPGMGGNSPLHF.